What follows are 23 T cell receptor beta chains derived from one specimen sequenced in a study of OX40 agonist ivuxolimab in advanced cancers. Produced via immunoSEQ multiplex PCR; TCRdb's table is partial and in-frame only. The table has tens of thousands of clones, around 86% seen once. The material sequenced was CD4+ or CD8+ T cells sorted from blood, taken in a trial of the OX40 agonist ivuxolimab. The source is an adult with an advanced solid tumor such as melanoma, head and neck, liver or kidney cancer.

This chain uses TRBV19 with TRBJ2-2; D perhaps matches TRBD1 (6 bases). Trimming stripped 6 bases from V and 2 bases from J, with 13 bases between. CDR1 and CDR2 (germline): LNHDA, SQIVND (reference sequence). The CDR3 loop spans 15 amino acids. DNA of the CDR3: TGTGCCAGTAGACCCCGGGACACCAACACCGGGGAGCTGTTTTTT. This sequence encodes CASRPRDTNTGELFF.

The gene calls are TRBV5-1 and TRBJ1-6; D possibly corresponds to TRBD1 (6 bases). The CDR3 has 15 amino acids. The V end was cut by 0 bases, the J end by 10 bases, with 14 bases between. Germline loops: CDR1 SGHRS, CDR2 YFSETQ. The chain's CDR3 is CASSLAKQGGSPLHF. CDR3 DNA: TGCGCCAGCAGCTTGGCCAAACAGGGTGGGTCACCCCTCCACTTT.

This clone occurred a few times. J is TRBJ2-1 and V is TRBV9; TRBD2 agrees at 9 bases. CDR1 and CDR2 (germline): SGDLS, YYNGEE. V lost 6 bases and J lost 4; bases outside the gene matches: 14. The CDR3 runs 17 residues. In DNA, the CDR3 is TGTGCCAGCACCGATAGCGGGGGACCTGTTGGGTACAATGAGCAGTTCTTC. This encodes CASTDSGGPVGYNEQFF.

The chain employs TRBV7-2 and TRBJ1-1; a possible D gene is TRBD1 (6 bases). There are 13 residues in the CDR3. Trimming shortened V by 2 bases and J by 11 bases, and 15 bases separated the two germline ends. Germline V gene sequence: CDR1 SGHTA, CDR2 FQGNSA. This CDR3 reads CASSLLQGKGAFF. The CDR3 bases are TGTGCCAGCAGCTTACTTCAGGGGAAAGGGGCTTTCTTT.

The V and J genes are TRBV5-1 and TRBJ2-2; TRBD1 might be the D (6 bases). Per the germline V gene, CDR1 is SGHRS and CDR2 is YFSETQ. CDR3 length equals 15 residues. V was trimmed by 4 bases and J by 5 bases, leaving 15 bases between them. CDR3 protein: CASSALGAGTGELFF. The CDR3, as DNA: TGCGCCAGCAGCGCCTTGGGGGCAGGAACCGGGGAGCTGTTTTTT.

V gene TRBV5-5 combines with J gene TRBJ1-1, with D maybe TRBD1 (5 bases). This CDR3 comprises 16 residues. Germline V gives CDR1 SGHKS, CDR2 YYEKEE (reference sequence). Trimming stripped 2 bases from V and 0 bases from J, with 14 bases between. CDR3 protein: CASSFTGGGMNTEAFF. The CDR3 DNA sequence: TGTGCCAGCAGCTTTACGGGTGGGGGGATGAACACTGAAGCTTTCTTT. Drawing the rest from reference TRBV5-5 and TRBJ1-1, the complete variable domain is DAGVTQSPTHLIKTRGQQVTLRCSPISGHKSVSWYQQVLGQGPQFIFQYYEKEERGRGNFPDRFSARQFPNYSSELNVNALLLGDSALYLCASSFTGGGMNTEAFFGQGTRLTVV.

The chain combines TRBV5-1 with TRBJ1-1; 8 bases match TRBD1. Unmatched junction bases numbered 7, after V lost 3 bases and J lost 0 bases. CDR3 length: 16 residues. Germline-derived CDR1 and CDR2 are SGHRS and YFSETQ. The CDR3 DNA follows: TGCGCCAGCAGCTATTCAGGGGGCGTTATGAACACTGAAGCTTTCTTT. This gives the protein CASSYSGGVMNTEAFF.

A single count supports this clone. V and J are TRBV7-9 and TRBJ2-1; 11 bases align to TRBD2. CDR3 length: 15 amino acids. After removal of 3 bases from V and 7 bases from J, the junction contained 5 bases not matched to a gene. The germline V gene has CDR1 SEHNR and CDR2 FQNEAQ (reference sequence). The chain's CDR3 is CASSFDLAGGNEQFF. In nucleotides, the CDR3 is TGTGCCAGCAGCTTCGATCTAGCGGGAGGTAATGAGCAGTTCTTC.

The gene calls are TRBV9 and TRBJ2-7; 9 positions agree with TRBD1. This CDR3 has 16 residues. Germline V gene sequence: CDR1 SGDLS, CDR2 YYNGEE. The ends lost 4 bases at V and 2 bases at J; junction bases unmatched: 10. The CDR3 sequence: CASSPPQGQGPYEQYF. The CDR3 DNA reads TGTGCCAGCAGCCCCCCTCAGGGACAGGGCCCCTACGAGCAGTACTTC. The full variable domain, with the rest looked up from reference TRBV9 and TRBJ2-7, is DSGVTQTPKHLITATGQRVTLRCSPRSGDLSVYWYQQSLDQGLQFLIQYYNGEERAKGNILERFSAQQFPDLHSELNLSSLELGDSALYFCASSPPQGQGPYEQYFGPGTRLTVT.

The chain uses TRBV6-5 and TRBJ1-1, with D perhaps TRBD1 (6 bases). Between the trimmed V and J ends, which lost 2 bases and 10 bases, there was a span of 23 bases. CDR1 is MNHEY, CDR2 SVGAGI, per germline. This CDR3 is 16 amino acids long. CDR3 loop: CASSYEPLRGPFVAFF. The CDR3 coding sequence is TGTGCCAGCAGTTACGAACCCCTCAGGGGACCCTTCGTAGCTTTCTTT.

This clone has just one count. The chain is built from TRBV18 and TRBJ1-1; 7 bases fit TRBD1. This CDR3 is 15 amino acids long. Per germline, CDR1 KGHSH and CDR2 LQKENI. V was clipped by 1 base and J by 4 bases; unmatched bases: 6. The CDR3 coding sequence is TGTGCCAGCTCACCACTTAGGGGGCAGGTCACTGAAGCTTTCTTT. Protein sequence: CASSPLRGQVTEAFF.

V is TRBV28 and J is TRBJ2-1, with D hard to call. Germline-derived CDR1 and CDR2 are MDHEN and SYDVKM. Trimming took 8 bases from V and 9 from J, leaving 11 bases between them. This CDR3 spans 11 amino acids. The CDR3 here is CASQSLTEQFF. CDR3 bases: TGTGCCAGCCAGAGCCTTACTGAGCAGTTCTTC.

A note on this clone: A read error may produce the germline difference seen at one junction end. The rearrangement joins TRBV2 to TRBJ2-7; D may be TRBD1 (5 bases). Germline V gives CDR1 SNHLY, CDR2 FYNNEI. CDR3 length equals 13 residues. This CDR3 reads CASREGQGSGSYF. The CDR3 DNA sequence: TGTGCCAGCAGAGAAGGGCAGGGTTCAGGTTCGTACTTC.

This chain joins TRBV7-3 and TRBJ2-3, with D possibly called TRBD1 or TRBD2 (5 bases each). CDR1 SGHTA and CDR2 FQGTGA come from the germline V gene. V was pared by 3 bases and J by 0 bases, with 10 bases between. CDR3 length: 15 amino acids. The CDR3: CASSLGRKSTDTQYF. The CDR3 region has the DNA TGTGCCAGCAGCTTGGGACGGAAAAGCACAGATACGCAGTATTTT. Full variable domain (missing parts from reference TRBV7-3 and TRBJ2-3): GAGVSQTPSNKVTEKGKYVELRCDPISGHTALYWYRQSLGQGPEFLIYFQGTGAADDSGLPNDRFFAVRPEGSVSTLKIQRTERGDSAVYLCASSLGRKSTDTQYFGPGTRLTVL.

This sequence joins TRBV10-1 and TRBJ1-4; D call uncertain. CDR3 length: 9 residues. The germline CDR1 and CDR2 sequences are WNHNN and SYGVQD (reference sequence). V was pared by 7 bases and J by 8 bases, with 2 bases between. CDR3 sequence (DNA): TGCGCCAGCAACGAAAAACTGTTTTTT. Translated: CASNEKLFF.

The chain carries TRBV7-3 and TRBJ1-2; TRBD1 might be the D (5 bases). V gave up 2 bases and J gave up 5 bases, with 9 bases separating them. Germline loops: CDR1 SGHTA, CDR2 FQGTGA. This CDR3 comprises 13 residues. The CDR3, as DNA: TGTGCCAGCAGCTTAGGGGGGGATTATGGCTACACCTTC. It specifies CASSLGGDYGYTF. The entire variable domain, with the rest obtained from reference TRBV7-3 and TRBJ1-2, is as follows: GAGVSQTPSNKVTEKGKYVELRCDPISGHTALYWYRQSLGQGPEFLIYFQGTGAADDSGLPNDRFFAVRPEGSVSTLKIQRTERGDSAVYLCASSLGGDYGYTFGSGTRLTVV.

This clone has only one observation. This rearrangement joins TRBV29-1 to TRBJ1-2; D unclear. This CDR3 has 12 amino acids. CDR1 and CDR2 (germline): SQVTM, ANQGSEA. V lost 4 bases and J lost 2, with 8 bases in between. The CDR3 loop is CSVVSQNYGYTF. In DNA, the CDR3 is TGCAGCGTTGTGAGCCAGAACTATGGCTACACCTTC.

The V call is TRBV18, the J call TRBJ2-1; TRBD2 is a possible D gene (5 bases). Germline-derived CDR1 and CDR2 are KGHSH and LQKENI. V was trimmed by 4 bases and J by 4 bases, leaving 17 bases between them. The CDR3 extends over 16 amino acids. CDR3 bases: TGTGCCAGCTCACGACAAAGTTCATCGGGGTACAATGAGCAGTTCTTC. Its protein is CASSRQSSSGYNEQFF.

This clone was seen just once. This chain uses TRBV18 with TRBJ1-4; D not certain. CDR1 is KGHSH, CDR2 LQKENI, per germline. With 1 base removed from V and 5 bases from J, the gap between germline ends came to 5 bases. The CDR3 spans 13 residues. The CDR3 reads CASSPQGNEKLFF. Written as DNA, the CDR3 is TGTGCCAGCTCACCACAGGGCAATGAAAAACTGTTTTTT.

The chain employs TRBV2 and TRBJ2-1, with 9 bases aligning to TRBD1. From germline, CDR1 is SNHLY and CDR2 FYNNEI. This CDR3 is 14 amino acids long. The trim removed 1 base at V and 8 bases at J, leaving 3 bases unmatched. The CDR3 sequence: CASSEGTGADEQFF. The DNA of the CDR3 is TGTGCCAGCAGTGAAGGGACAGGGGCTGATGAGCAGTTCTTC.

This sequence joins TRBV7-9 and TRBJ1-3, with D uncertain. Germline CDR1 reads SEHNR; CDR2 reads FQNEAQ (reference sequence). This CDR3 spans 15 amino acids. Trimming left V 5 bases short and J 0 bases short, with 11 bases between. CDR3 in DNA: TGTGCCAGCAGCGATCGGTTTTTCTCTGGAAACACCATATATTTT. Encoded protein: CASSDRFFSGNTIYF.

The CDR3 sequence: CASIPMGSSYNSPLHF. The CDR3 DNA is TGTGCCAGCATTCCCATGGGGAGCTCCTATAATTCACCCCTCCACTTT. This sequence joins TRBV5-6 and TRBJ1-6; D gene uncertain. With 6 bases removed from V and 0 bases from J, the gap between germline ends came to 13 bases. This CDR3 is built from 16 residues. Germline CDR1 reads SGHDT; CDR2 reads YYEEEE. Drawing the rest from reference TRBV5-6 and TRBJ1-6, the complete variable domain is DAGVTQSPTHLIKTRGQQVTLRCSPKSGHDTVSWYQQALGQGPQFIFQYYEEEERQRGNFPDRFSGHQFPNYSSELNVNALLLGDSALYLCASIPMGSSYNSPLHFGNGTRLTVT.

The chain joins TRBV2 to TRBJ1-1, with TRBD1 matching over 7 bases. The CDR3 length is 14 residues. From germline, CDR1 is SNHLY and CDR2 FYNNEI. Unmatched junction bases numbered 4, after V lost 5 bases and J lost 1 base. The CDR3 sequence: CASSKQGPNTEAFF. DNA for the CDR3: TGTGCCAGCAGTAAACAGGGGCCGAACACTGAAGCTTTCTTT.